This TCR beta chain was captured in a study of cytomegalovirus exposure and HLA in healthy donors. Whole-study results and caveats: The study put 150 to 200 TCR beta chains on its list as cytomegalovirus-associated. First-cohort TCR clusters were later found to tend to co-occur in the 120 or so validation repertoires. Reported performance of the classifier showed diagnosis of cytomegalovirus status with high specificity and sensitivity.

The CDR3 totals 19 residues. From germline, CDR1 is SGHRS and CDR2 YFSETQ. With 3 bases clipped from V and 2 bases from J, the junction kept 19 bases outside the gene matches. The data were produced by immunoSEQ multiplex PCR, yet TCRdb's version contains in-frame clones alone and is incomplete. The profile shows 150,000 to 200,000 clones, roughly 83% of them singletons. Donors were drawn from the 120-subject validation cohort, separate from the approximately 670-subject first cohort. As regards this clone: Its antigen is not known.

The rearrangement links TRBV5-1 to TRBJ2-5; TRBD1 matches 7 bases. The source is a man aged 25 to 40 in good health and CMV-seropositive. Material for sequencing was PBMCs. CDR3 in DNA: TGCGCCAGCAGCTCCCTCTCCCAAGGGGGCGGCTATCGACAAGAGACCCAGTACTTC. Translation: CASSSLSQGGGYRQETQYF. The variable domain in full, completed from reference TRBV5-1 and TRBJ2-5, reads KAGVTQTPRYLIKTRGQQVTLSCSPISGHRSVSWYQQTPGQGLQFLFEYFSETQRNKGNFPGRFSGRQFSNSRSEMNVSTLELGDSALYLCASSSLSQGGGYRQETQYFGPGTRLLVL.